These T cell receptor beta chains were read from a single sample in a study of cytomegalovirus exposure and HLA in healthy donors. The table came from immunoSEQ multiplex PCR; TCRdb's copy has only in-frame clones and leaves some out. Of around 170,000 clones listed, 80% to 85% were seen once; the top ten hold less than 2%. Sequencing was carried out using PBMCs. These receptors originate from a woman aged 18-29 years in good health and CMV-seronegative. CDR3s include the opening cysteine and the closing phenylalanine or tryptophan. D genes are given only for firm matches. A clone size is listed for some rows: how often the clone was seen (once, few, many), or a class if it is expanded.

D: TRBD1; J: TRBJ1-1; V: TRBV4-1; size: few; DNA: TGCGCCAGCAGCCAAGGTCCCCAGGGGGTATGGACTGAAGCTTTCTTT; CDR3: CASSQGPQGVWTEAFF
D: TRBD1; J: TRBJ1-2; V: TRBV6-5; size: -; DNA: TGTGCCAGCAGGGAGGACAGGGACTATGGCTACACCTTC; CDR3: CASREDRDYGYTF
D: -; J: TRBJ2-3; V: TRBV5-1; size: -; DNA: TGCGCCAGCAGCTTGGCCTATACAGATACGCAGTATTTT; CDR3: CASSLAYTDTQYF
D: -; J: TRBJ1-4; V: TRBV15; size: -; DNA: TGTGCCACCAGTTTCGGCCTAGATGAAAAACTGTTTTTT; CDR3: CATSFGLDEKLFF
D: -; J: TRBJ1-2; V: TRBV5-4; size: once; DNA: TGTGCCAGCAGCTTGAATCAGGGGTACTATGGCTACACCTTC; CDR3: CASSLNQGYYGYTF
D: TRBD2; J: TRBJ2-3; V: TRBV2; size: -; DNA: TGTGCCAGCAGTGCCCTCAAAGCGGGGGGGCTCGGAGATACGCAGTATTTT; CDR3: CASSALKAGGLGDTQYF
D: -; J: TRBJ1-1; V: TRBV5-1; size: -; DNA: TGCGCCAGCAGCTTGGGACCAACAGGGACCTTGAACACTGAAGCTTTCTTT; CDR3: CASSLGPTGTLNTEAFF
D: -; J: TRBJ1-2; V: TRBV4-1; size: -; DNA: TGCGCCAGCAGCCAAGATCAATCGGGGTATGGCTACACCTTC; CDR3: CASSQDQSGYGYTF
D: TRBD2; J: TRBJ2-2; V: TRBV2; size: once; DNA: TGTGCCAGCAGTGAAGAGGCGGGGGGTTACACCGGGGAGCTGTTTTTT; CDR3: CASSEEAGGYTGELFF
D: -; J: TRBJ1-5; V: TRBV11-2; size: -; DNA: TGTGCCAGCAGCACAGGACAGAATCGGCCCCAGCATTTT; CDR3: CASSTGQNRPQHF
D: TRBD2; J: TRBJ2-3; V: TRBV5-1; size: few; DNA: TGCGCCAGCAGCTTGTCTAGCGGGGGGCTTTCAGATACGCAGTATTTT; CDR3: CASSLSSGGLSDTQYF
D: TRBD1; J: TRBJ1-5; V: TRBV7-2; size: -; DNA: TGTGCCAGCAGCTCGGGACAGGGGTGGAATCAGCCCCAGCATTTT; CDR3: CASSSGQGWNQPQHF
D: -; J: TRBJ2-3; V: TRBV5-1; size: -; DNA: TGCGCCAGCAGCTCCAAGCTAGCTAGCACAGATACGCAGTATTTT; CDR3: CASSSKLASTDTQYF
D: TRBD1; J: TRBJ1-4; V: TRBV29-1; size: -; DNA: TGCAGCGTTGTACAGGGGGAAAAACTGTTTTTT; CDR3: CSVVQGEKLFF
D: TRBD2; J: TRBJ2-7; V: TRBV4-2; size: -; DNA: TGTGCCAGCAGCCAAGAGTGGGCGGGGGGGCAATACGAGCAGTACTTC; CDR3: CASSQEWAGGQYEQYF
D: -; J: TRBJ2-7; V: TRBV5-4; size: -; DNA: TGTGCCAGCAGCTCCGGGACTCAATCCTACGAGCAGTACTTC; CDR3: CASSSGTQSYEQYF
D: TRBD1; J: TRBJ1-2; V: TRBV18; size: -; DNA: TGTGCCAGCTCACCATACGACAGGGCGTTGTGGGGCTACACCTTC; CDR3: CASSPYDRALWGYTF
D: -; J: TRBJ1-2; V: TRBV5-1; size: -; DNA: TGCGCCAGCAGCTTGCGGTCAGGGGTCCAAACCTATGGCTACACCTTC; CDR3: CASSLRSGVQTYGYTF
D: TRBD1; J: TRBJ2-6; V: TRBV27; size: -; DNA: TGTGCCAGCAGCTTCGCCGGGACAGGGGTTACAGGGGCCAACGTCCTGACTTTC; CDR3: CASSFAGTGVTGANVLTF
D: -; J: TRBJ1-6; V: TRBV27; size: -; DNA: TGTGCCAGCAGGGGGGGTGGGGGATCACCCCTCCACTTT; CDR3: CASRGGGGSPLHF
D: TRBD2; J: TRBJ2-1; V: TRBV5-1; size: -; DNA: TGCGCCAGCAGCCCACGGACTAGCTCCTACAATGAGCAGTTCTTC; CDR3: CASSPRTSSYNEQFF
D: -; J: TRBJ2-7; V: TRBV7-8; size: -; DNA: TGTGCCAGCGCGTCCGTAACAGGGAGCTCCTACGAGCAGTACTTC; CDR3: CASASVTGSSYEQYF
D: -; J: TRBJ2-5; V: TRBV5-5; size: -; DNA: TGTGCCAGCAGCCTTCGGGGACATTCCCGAGAGACCCAGTACTTC; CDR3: CASSLRGHSRETQYF
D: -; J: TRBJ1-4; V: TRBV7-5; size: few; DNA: TGTGTCAGAAGCCCCCCGGCGCGAGGTGAAAAACTGTTTTTT; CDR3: CVRSPPARGEKLFF
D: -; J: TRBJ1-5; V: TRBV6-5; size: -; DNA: TGTGCCAGCAGCCAGGCCCCTTACGGGGGGCCCCAGCATTTT; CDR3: CASSQAPYGGPQHF
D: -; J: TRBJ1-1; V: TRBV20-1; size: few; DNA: TGCCTAGTCCCTTTGAACACTGAAGCTTTCTTT; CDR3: CLVPLNTEAFF
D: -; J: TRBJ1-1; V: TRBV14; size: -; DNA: TGTGCCAGCAGTCACCTCCCGGGGGGGACTGAAGCTTTCTTT; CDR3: CASSHLPGGTEAFF
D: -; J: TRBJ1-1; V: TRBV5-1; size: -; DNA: TGCGCCAGCAGCTTGGGGGGTGGGGGCCGGAACACTGAAGCTTTCTTT; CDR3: CASSLGGGGRNTEAFF
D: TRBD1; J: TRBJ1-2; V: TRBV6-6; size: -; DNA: TGTGCCAGCACCTCCCCGGGACAGATTTATGGCTACACCTTC; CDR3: CASTSPGQIYGYTF
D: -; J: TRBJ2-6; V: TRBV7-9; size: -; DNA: TGTGCCAGCAGCCGGGCAGGGGAAGCCGGGGCCAACGTCCTGACTTTC; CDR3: CASSRAGEAGANVLTF
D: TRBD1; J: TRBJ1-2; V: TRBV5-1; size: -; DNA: TGCGCCAGCAGCTTTGCACAGGGGATCTATGGCTACACCTTC; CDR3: CASSFAQGIYGYTF
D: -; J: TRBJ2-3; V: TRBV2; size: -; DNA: TGTGCCAGCAGTGCGCTCGGGGGTTTAACTAGCACAGATACGCAGTATTTT; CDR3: CASSALGGLTSTDTQYF
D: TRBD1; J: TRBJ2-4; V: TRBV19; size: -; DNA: TGTGCCAGTAGTACTAGGACAGGTGTAGCCAAAAACATTCAGTACTTC; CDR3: CASSTRTGVAKNIQYF
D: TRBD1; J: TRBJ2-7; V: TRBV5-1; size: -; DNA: TGCGCCAGCAGCCCCTCTGGACAGGAAACGAACTACGAGCAGTACTTC; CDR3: CASSPSGQETNYEQYF
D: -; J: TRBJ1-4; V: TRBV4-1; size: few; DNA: TGCGCCAGCAGCCAAGATGTTGGTCGGCGGCAGCTTAATGAAAAACTGTTTTTT; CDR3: CASSQDVGRRQLNEKLFF
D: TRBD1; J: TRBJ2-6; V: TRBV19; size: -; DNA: TGTGCCAGTAGTATAGACTCACCCGGGACAGCGAGCTCTGGGGCCAACGTCCTGACTTTC; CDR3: CASSIDSPGTASSGANVLTF
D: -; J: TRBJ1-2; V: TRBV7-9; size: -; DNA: TGTGCCAGCAGCTTAGCGGGGCCATGGGGCTACACCTTC; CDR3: CASSLAGPWGYTF
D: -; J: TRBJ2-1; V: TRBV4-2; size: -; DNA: TGTGCCAGCAGCCAAGAATCACGGCTAGCTGGCTCATTCAATGAGCAGTTCTTC; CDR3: CASSQESRLAGSFNEQFF
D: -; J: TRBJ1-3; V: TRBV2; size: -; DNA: TGTGCCAGCAAGAAGGAAACTGGACAGCCTAGCTCTGGAAACACCATATATTTT; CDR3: CASKKETGQPSSGNTIYF
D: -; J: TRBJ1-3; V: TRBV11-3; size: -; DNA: TGTGCCAGCAGGTCGGACATAGCTGGAAACACCATATATTTT; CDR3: CASRSDIAGNTIYF